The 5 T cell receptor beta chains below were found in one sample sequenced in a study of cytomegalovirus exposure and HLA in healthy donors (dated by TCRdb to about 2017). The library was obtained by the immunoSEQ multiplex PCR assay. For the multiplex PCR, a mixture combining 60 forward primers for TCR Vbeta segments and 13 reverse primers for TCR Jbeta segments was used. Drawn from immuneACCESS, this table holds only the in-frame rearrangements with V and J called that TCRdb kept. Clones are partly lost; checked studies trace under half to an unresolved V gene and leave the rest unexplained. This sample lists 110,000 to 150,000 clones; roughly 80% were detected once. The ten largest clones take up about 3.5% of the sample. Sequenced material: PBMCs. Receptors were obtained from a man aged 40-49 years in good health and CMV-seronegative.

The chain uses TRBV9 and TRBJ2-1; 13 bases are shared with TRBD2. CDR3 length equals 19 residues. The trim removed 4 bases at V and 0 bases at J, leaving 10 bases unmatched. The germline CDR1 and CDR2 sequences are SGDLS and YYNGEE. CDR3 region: CASSIRLAGGSFSYNEQFF. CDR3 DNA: TGTGCCAGCAGCATAAGACTAGCGGGGGGTTCGTTCTCCTACAATGAGCAGTTCTTC.

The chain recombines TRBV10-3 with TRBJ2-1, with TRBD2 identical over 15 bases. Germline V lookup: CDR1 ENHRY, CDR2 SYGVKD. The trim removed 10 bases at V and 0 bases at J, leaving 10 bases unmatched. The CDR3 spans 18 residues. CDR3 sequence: CATSGGTSGGISYNEQFF. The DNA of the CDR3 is TGTGCCACCTCAGGCGGGACTAGCGGGGGGATCTCCTACAATGAGCAGTTCTTC.

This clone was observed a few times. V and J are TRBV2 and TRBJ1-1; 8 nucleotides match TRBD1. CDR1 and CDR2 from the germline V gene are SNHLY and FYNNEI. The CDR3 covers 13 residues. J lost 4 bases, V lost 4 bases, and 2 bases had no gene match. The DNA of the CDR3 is TGTGCCAGCAGTGGACAGGGGAGCACTGAAGCTTTCTTT. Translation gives CASSGQGSTEAFF.

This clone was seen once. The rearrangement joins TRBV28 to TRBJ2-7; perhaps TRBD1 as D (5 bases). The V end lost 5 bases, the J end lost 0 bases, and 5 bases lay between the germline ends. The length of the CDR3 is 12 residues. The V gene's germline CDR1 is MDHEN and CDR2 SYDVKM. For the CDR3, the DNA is TGTGCCAGCAGTACAGGCTCCTACGAGCAGTACTTC. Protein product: CASSTGSYEQYF.

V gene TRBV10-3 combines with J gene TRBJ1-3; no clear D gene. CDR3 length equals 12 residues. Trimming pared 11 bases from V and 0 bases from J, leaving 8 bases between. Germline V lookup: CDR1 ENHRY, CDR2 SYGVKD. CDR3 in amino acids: CASHPSGNTIYF. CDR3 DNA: TGTGCCTCCCATCCCTCTGGAAACACCATATATTTT.